Following are 20 T cell receptor beta chains from one sample sequenced in a study of blood T cell repertoires in COVID-19. Here immunoSEQ multiplex PCR was the method, and the copy in TCRdb shows in-frame clones only, minus some. Among 150,000 or so clones listed, about four fifths were seen once. Sequenced: peripheral blood. The receptor set was obtained from a man aged 18-30 years with active or convalescent COVID-19.

The chain employs TRBV12-3 or TRBV12-4 and TRBJ2-5; D unresolved. CDR3 size: 13 residues. The V gene lost 3 bases and the J gene lost 7 bases, with 12 bases spanning the gap. The CDR3 DNA sequence: TGTGCCAGCAGTTTGGGCCAGTTTCGGACCCAGTACTTC. The encoded protein is CASSLGQFRTQYF.

The chain employs TRBV27 and TRBJ2-1; TRBD2 aligns across 7 bases. This CDR3 comprises 16 residues. Trimming cost V 1 base and J 2 bases; bases outside gene matches: 5. The germline gives CDR1 MNHEY, CDR2 SMNVEV (reference sequence). CDR3 in DNA: TGTGCCAGCAGTTTATTCGCCGGGACTACCTACAATGAGCAGTTCTTC. It is translated as CASSLFAGTTYNEQFF.

In nucleotides, the CDR3 is TGCGCCAGCAGCTCAACAGGGGGCTCTGGAAACACCATATATTTT. The encoded protein is CASSSTGGSGNTIYF. The V call is TRBV5-1, the J call TRBJ1-3; 8 bases fit TRBD1. This CDR3 has 15 residues. Germline CDR1 SGHRS, CDR2 YFSETQ. The trim removed 3 bases at V and 0 bases at J, leaving 2 bases unmatched.

V usage is TRBV5-4 and J usage is TRBJ2-7, with TRBD2 matching 7 bases. Germline-derived CDR1 and CDR2 are SGHNT and YYREEE (reference sequence). The CDR3 extends over 14 amino acids. The V segment lost 3 bases and the J segment 7 bases; nucleotides outside the gene matches: 10. DNA of the CDR3: TGTGCCAGCAGCTCTTGGGGCCTAGCGGATGAGCAGTACTTC. It specifies CASSSWGLADEQYF.

This chain connects TRBV5-6 to TRBJ1-6; D gene ambiguous. Germline CDR1 and CDR2: SGHDT and YYEEEE. Trimming removed 1 base from V and 8 bases from J, with 7 bases in between. CDR3 length: 13 residues. CDR3 DNA: TGTGCCAGCAGCTTGCCGGGAGATTCACCCCTCCACTTT. Translating gives CASSLPGDSPLHF.

V gene TRBV4-3 combines with J gene TRBJ1-2, with D uncertain. The CDR3 has 15 amino acids. The ends were cut back, 0 bases at V and 8 bases at J, with 16 bases in the middle. Germline V lookup: CDR1 LGHNA, CDR2 YSLEER. The CDR3 spells CASSQEQLFTSGYTF. CDR3 DNA sequence: TGCGCCAGCAGCCAAGAACAGCTCTTCACCAGCGGCTACACCTTC.

This clone was observed many times. The J gene is TRBJ1-5, the V gene TRBV2, with 9 bases that match TRBD1. This CDR3 comprises 15 residues. Per germline, CDR1 SNHLY and CDR2 FYNNEI. V was pared by 6 bases and J by 7 bases, with 10 bases of the junction left unmatched. CDR3 in DNA: TGTGCCAGCAGGAGCCGGGACAGGGTGAGGCAGCCCCAGCATTTT. Protein product: CASRSRDRVRQPQHF.

The chain has TRBV12-3 or TRBV12-4 and TRBJ1-5, with unresolved D. The V and J ends lost 3 bases and 6 bases respectively, with 9 bases between them. CDR3 length: 13 amino acids. The CDR3: CASSLFIGQPQHF. Written as DNA, the CDR3 is TGTGCCAGCAGTTTGTTTATCGGTCAGCCCCAGCATTTT.

This chain connects TRBV28 to TRBJ1-5, with a tentative D call TRBD1 (5 bases). Per germline, CDR1 MDHEN and CDR2 SYDVKM. The V end lost 4 bases, the J end lost 11 bases, and 21 bases lay between the germline ends. The CDR3 is made up of 15 amino acids. CDR3 nucleotide sequence: TGTGCCAGCAGTTCATTCCAGGGAGGACTTCGGGCCCAGCATTTT. Its protein is CASSSFQGGLRAQHF.

The chain is built from TRBV15 and TRBJ2-7; 9 nucleotides align to TRBD2. Germline lookup yields CDR1 LNHNV and CDR2 YYDKDF (reference sequence). With V trimmed by 1 base and J by 4 bases, 2 bases remained unmatched. This CDR3 has 14 amino acids. The CDR3 sequence: CATSRGLAEYEQYF. CDR3 DNA sequence: TGTGCCACCAGCAGAGGACTAGCGGAATACGAGCAGTACTTC.

The chain couples TRBV18 to TRBJ1-4, with a tentative D call TRBD1 (6 bases). The CDR3 consists of 16 residues. Germline CDR1 reads KGHSH; CDR2 reads LQKENI. Trimming left V 1 base short and J 2 bases short, with 11 bases between. The CDR3, as DNA: TGTGCCAGCTCACCACAAGGGACATTCACTAATGAAAAACTGTTTTTT. The encoded protein is CASSPQGTFTNEKLFF.

The chain couples TRBV19 to TRBJ2-7, with 9 bases identical to TRBD1. CDR1 and CDR2 (germline): LNHDA, SQIVND (reference sequence). The trim removed 3 bases at V and 4 bases at J, leaving 7 bases unmatched. The CDR3 is 15 residues long. This CDR3 is CASSISGQGTYEQYF. In DNA, the CDR3 is TGTGCCAGTAGTATTTCGGGACAGGGAACGTACGAGCAGTACTTC.

This clone was seen ten or more times. J is TRBJ1-2 and V is TRBV5-4; TRBD1 aligns across 7 bases. Trimming removed 4 bases from V and 8 bases from J; junction bases left unmatched: 11. The CDR3 spans 14 residues. Germline V gene data show CDR1 as SGHNT and CDR2 as YYREEE (reference sequence). The CDR3 coding sequence is TGTGCCAGCAGCCCTGGACAGGATCTACAGGGCTACACCTTC. This encodes CASSPGQDLQGYTF.

This sequence joins TRBV15 and TRBJ1-5, with D possibly matching TRBD1 (5 bases). The V end lost 0 bases, the J end lost 2 bases, and 11 bases lay between the germline ends. Germline V gene data show CDR1 as LNHNV and CDR2 as YYDKDF (reference sequence). This CDR3 is 16 amino acids long. CDR3 in DNA: TGTGCCACCAGCAGAGATACAGGCGGGGGCAATCAGCCCCAGCATTTT. Translated, it gives CATSRDTGGGNQPQHF.

The genes are TRBV5-6 and TRBJ2-1, with D perhaps matching TRBD2 (6 bases). Germline assignment: CDR1 SGHDT and CDR2 YYEEEE. This CDR3 comprises 18 residues. The V gene lost 2 bases and the J gene lost 2 bases, with 20 bases spanning the gap. The CDR3 DNA reads as TGTGCCAGCAGCTTAGCCCGGGACTTGACCTCCGCCTACAATGAGCAGTTCTTC. Translation gives CASSLARDLTSAYNEQFF.

V and J are TRBV6-2 or TRBV6-3 and TRBJ1-1, with TRBD1 matching 9 bases. Germline CDR1 is MNHEY and CDR2 is SVGEGT. J gave up 3 bases and V 4 bases, and 12 bases lay outside the gene matches. The length of the CDR3 is 17 residues. In nucleotides, the CDR3 is TGTGCCAGCAGTTTAACAGGGGGCGCGAGGAGGGACACTGAAGCTTTCTTT. This translates into CASSLTGGARRDTEAFF.

The chain employs TRBV4-3 and TRBJ2-1; TRBD1 aligns across 10 bases. The CDR3 is 17 residues long. Trimming took 4 bases from V and 3 from J; bases not matched to a gene: 9. Germline-derived CDR1 and CDR2 are LGHNA and YSLEER. CDR3 residues: CASSPGTGASNYNEQFF. In DNA form, the CDR3 reads TGCGCCAGCAGCCCCGGGACAGGGGCGTCGAACTACAATGAGCAGTTCTTC.

The CDR3 region has the DNA TGTGCCAGCAGTGAAGTGCATACAGGGTGGAGGAATGAAAAACTGTTTTTT. It specifies CASSEVHTGWRNEKLFF. The J gene is TRBJ1-4, the V gene TRBV6-1; TRBD1 might be the D (6 bases). The CDR3 runs 17 residues. The germline V and J ends were trimmed by 1 base and 5 bases, with 17 bases remaining between them. Germline V gene sequence: CDR1 MNHNS, CDR2 SASEGT.

V usage is TRBV28 and J usage is TRBJ2-1; D call uncertain. The V gene's germline CDR1 is MDHEN and CDR2 SYDVKM. V was cut by 1 base and J by 7 bases, with 8 bases left in between. The CDR3 spans 13 residues. The CDR3 loop is CASSLYLINEQFF. CDR3 coding DNA: TGTGCCAGCAGTTTATACCTAATAAATGAGCAGTTCTTC.

The chain joins TRBV28 to TRBJ1-3, with D uncertain. The V end was cut by 2 bases, the J end by 5 bases, with 7 bases between. Germline-derived CDR1 and CDR2 are MDHEN and SYDVKM. CDR3 size: 13 residues. As DNA, the CDR3 is TGTGCCAGCAGTTTAGTTTCTAGAAACACCATATATTTT. Amino acid sequence: CASSLVSRNTIYF.